This T cell receptor beta chain was obtained from a study of blood T cell repertoires in COVID-19. In the authors' workflow: Reference gene primer amplification gave estimated nucleated cell counts. The table came from immunoSEQ multiplex PCR; TCRdb's copy has only in-frame clones and leaves some out. The DNA was the basis for D and trimming; V, J and clone size are from that table. Of some 240,000 clones listed, around 82% are singletons. Enrolled through a virtual design, the participants were between 18 and 89 years of age and came from 24 US areas. Germline CDR1 MNHEY, CDR2 SMNVEV (reference sequence). Unmatched junction bases numbered 12, after V lost 6 bases and J lost 0 bases. This CDR3 is 19 amino acids long.

This sequence originates from a man aged 50-60 years who had recovered from COVID-19. V and J are TRBV27 and TRBJ2-1; 12 nucleotides line up with TRBD2. Source material: PBMCs or T cells enriched from blood (not recorded which). The CDR3: CASRPLAGGARSSYNEQFF. CDR3 coding DNA: TGTGCCAGCAGACCTCTAGCGGGGGGGGCGCGAAGCTCCTACAATGAGCAGTTCTTC.